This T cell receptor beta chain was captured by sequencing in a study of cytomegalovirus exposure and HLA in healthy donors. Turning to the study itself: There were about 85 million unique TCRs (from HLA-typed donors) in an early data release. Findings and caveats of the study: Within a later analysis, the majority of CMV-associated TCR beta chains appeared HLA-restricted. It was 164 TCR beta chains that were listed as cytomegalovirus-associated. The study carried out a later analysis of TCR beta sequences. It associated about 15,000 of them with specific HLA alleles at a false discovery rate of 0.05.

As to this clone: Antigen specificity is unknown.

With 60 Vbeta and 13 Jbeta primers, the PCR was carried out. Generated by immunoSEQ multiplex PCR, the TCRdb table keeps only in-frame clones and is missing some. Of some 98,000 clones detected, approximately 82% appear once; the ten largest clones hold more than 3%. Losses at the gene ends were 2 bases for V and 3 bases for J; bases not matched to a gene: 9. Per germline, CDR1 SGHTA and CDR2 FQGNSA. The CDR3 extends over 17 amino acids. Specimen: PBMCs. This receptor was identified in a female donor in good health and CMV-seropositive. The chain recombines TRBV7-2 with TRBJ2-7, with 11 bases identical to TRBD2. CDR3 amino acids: CASSLIPSGGPYYEQYF. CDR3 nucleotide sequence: TGTGCCAGCAGCTTAATCCCTAGCGGGGGGCCATACTACGAGCAGTACTTC.